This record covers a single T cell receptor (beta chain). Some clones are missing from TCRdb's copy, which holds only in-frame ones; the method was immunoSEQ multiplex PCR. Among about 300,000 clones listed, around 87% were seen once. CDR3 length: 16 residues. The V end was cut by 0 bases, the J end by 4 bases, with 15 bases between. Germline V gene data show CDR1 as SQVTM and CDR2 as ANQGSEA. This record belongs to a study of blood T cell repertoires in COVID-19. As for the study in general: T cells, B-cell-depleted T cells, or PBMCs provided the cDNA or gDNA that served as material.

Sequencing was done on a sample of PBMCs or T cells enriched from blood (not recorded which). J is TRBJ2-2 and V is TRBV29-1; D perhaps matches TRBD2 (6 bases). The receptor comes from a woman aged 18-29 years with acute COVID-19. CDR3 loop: CSVEDRRESLTGELFF. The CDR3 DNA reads TGCAGCGTTGAAGATCGGAGGGAATCCCTCACCGGGGAGCTGTTTTTT.